The TCR beta chain described here comes from a study of glioma-infiltrating T cells after dendritic cell vaccination. The CDR3 is 17 residues long. Trimming took 0 bases from V and 3 from J, leaving 12 bases between them. CDR1 LGHNA and CDR2 YSLEER come from the germline V gene. TCRdb keeps only in-frame clones here, not all; method: immunoSEQ multiplex PCR. The sample lists roughly 38,000 clones, 70% to 85% occurring once. The rearrangement links TRBV4-3 to TRBJ1-6, with D perhaps TRBD1 (5 bases). This TCR derives from a human donor with glioblastoma. The starting material was blood, obtained before dendritic cell vaccination. The CDR3 spells CASSQDRGRVYNSPLHF. DNA of the CDR3: TGCGCCAGCAGCCAAGATAGGGGCAGGGTCTATAATTCACCCCTCCACTTT.